One sample yielded the 18 T cell receptor beta chains listed below, sequenced in a study of beta chain features in type 1 diabetes. Of the isolated RNA, all was reverse transcribed, and so the sequenced material was expressed TCRB transcripts. The table came from immunoSEQ multiplex PCR; TCRdb's copy has only in-frame clones and leaves some out. The data hold hundreds of thousands of clones, with roughly 15% observed a single time. Sequencing was carried out using naive CD4+ T cells from blood. These TCRs come from a man between 18 and 29 years old in good health.

The table lists this clone with a few counts. The DNA for the CDR3 is TGTGCCAGCAGCAACGACAGGAACACTGAAGCTTTCTTT. It translates to CASSNDRNTEAFF. This rearrangement joins TRBV7-3 to TRBJ1-1, with TRBD1 as a possible D gene (5 bases). The CDR3 covers 13 residues. Germline values: CDR1 SGHTA, CDR2 FQGTGA. V lost 5 bases, J lost 1 base, and 8 bases lay in between.

A few counts support this clone. The V call is TRBV6-6, the J call TRBJ2-5, with D unresolved. Looked up from germline, CDR1 is MNHNY and CDR2 is SVGAGI (reference sequence). This CDR3 contains 13 residues. V was shortened by 5 bases and J by 5 bases, with 12 bases between the two germline ends. CDR3 amino acids: CASSMSRRETQYF. Written as DNA, the CDR3 is TGTGCCAGCAGTATGAGTAGGCGGGAGACCCAGTACTTC.

The chain links TRBV5-6 to TRBJ1-1; 7 bases are shared with TRBD1. Germline CDR1 reads SGHDT; CDR2 reads YYEEEE. The CDR3 is made up of 15 amino acids. V lost 1 base and J lost 1; bases outside the gene matches: 4. The CDR3 here is CASSLLNRGNTEAFF. The CDR3, as DNA: TGTGCCAGCAGCTTGCTAAACAGGGGGAACACTGAAGCTTTCTTT.

This clone was counted a few times. The chain carries TRBV7-9 and TRBJ1-1; unclear D gene. CDR1 and CDR2 (germline): SEHNR, FQNEAQ (reference sequence). V shed 1 base and J shed 0 bases, with 9 bases lying between them. This CDR3 contains 15 residues. The CDR3 here is CASSLGLFMNTEAFF. The CDR3, as DNA: TGTGCCAGCAGCTTAGGGCTCTTCATGAACACTGAAGCTTTCTTT.

This clone appeared a few times. The CDR3 region is CAISESLTGTGELFF. The DNA of the CDR3 is TGTGCCATCAGTGAGTCACTGACGGGGACCGGGGAGCTGTTTTTT. The chain carries TRBV10-3 and TRBJ2-2; maybe TRBD2 (5 bases). Trimming pared 0 bases from V and 5 bases from J, leaving 10 bases between. The CDR3 loop spans 15 amino acids. Per the germline V gene, CDR1 is ENHRY and CDR2 is SYGVKD.

The V call is TRBV7-2, the J call TRBJ2-7; D unclear. Trimming left V 2 bases short and J 2 bases short, with 13 bases between. This CDR3 has 15 residues. CDR1 is SGHTA, CDR2 FQGNSA, per germline. This CDR3 reads CASSLSSRIAYEQYF. The CDR3 DNA sequence: TGTGCCAGCAGCTTAAGCTCACGAATTGCCTACGAGCAGTACTTC.

In its sample, this clone was seen a few times. This chain connects TRBV6-1 to TRBJ1-2; no reliable D call. The CDR3 consists of 15 residues. V lost 1 base and J lost 4, with 13 bases in between. The germline CDR1 and CDR2 sequences are MNHNS and SASEGT. The CDR3 DNA sequence: TGTGCCAGCAGTGAAGTGGCTGGGTACCCCTATGGCTACACCTTC. It translates to CASSEVAGYPYGYTF.

The chain has TRBV29-1 and TRBJ2-7; maybe TRBD1 (6 bases). The V end was cut by 7 bases, the J end by 3 bases, with 13 bases between. This CDR3 comprises 12 residues. CDR1 and CDR2 from the germline V gene are SQVTM and ANQGSEA. The CDR3 is CSAGGQIYEQYF. The CDR3, as DNA: TGCAGCGCTGGGGGACAAATCTACGAGCAGTACTTC.

This clone has just a few counts. The chain has TRBV28 and TRBJ2-7; tentatively, D is TRBD1 (6 bases). CDR3 length: 14 amino acids. Looked up from germline, CDR1 is MDHEN and CDR2 is SYDVKM. Trimming took 6 bases from V and 2 from J, leaving 14 bases between them. Here the CDR3 DNA reads TGTGCCAGCAGGGAACAGGGCCCTGCCTACGAGCAGTACTTC. This sequence encodes CASREQGPAYEQYF.

The chain has TRBV25-1 and TRBJ1-1; the match to TRBD1 covers 8 bases. The CDR3 is 14 residues long. Germline trimming cut 5 bases from V and 4 bases from J; bases unmatched to any gene: 6. The germline gives CDR1 MGHDK, CDR2 SYGVNS. This CDR3 is CASSNPTGGTEAFF. The CDR3 DNA sequence: TGTGCCAGCAGTAACCCAACAGGGGGCACTGAAGCTTTCTTT.

This clone was seen a few times. CDR3 amino acids: CAISESILGGSGYTF. In DNA form, the CDR3 reads TGTGCCATCAGTGAGTCGATTCTGGGGGGTAGTGGCTACACCTTC. This chain joins TRBV10-3 and TRBJ1-2; D perhaps matches TRBD1 (5 bases). Trimming shortened V by 0 bases and J by 7 bases, and 15 bases separated the two germline ends. This CDR3 spans 15 amino acids. The germline V gene has CDR1 ENHRY and CDR2 SYGVKD.

This clone appeared once. This chain connects TRBV5-4 to TRBJ2-5; 8 nucleotides agree with TRBD2. Germline-derived CDR1 and CDR2 are SGHNT and YYREEE (reference sequence). After removal of 5 bases from V and 2 bases from J, the junction contained 5 bases not matched to a gene. The length of the CDR3 is 14 residues. This CDR3 reads CASSLAGLQETQYF. In DNA form, the CDR3 reads TGTGCCAGCAGTCTAGCGGGCCTACAAGAGACCCAGTACTTC.

The J gene is TRBJ2-3, the V gene TRBV7-3; 7 bases match TRBD2. This CDR3 has 12 amino acids. Germline CDR1 reads SGHTA; CDR2 reads FQGTGA. The trim removed 8 bases at V and 3 bases at J, leaving 2 bases unmatched. The CDR3 sequence: CASGAGTDTQYF. CDR3 bases: TGTGCCAGCGGAGCGGGGACAGATACGCAGTATTTT.

This clone was seen only a few times. This chain joins TRBV6-5 and TRBJ2-5, with 9 bases that match TRBD1. Germline V lookup: CDR1 MNHEY, CDR2 SVGAGI. This CDR3 comprises 13 residues. Trimming removed 6 bases from V and 4 bases from J; junction bases left unmatched: 3. DNA of the CDR3: TGTGCCAGCAGGAACAGGGGGCTAGAGACCCAGTACTTC. Translation: CASRNRGLETQYF.

The chain combines TRBV11-2 with TRBJ2-3; 8 bases are shared with TRBD1. Germline-derived CDR1 and CDR2 are SGHAT and FQNNGV. V trimming: 5 bases; J trimming: 6 bases; junction bases outside the gene matches: 10. This CDR3 has 15 amino acids. The CDR3 region has the DNA TGTGCCAGCAGCACCCGGGACAGGTTGAGGGATACGCAGTATTTT. This gives the protein CASSTRDRLRDTQYF.

As concerns this clone: The same CDR3 can be traced to other DNA sequences in this sample. The CDR3 DNA follows: TGTGCCAGCTCACCACAGGGCCAGCCCTACGAGCAGTACTTC. It translates to CASSPQGQPYEQYF. The rearrangement uses TRBV18 and TRBJ2-7, with D uncertain. V lost 1 base and J 2 bases, leaving 9 bases between the germline ends. Germline assignment: CDR1 KGHSH and CDR2 LQKENI. This CDR3 has 14 residues.

The genes are TRBV4-2 and TRBJ2-1; perhaps TRBD2 as D (5 bases). The CDR3 has 16 amino acids. The germline V and J ends were trimmed by 0 bases and 4 bases, with 13 bases remaining between them. Germline lookup yields CDR1 LGHNA and CDR2 YNFKEQ. The CDR3 DNA follows: TGTGCCAGCAGCCAAGAGTACGGGGAACAGTACAATGAGCAGTTCTTC. The encoded protein is CASSQEYGEQYNEQFF.

The chain recombines TRBV28 with TRBJ2-1; D is unclear. Germline CDR1 is MDHEN and CDR2 is SYDVKM. The CDR3 covers 12 residues. The germline V and J ends were trimmed by 5 bases and 9 bases, with 11 bases remaining between them. The CDR3 region is CASSTTWGEQFF. In DNA, the CDR3 is TGTGCCAGCAGTACCACCTGGGGTGAGCAGTTCTTC.